This T cell receptor (beta chain) stems from a study of post-analysis software for immune sequencing data. Study details: Several disease courses (relapsing-remitting, secondary progressive and progressive-relapsing) of multiple sclerosis were included. Study findings and constraints: Elevated frequency relative to controls characterized 4 or 5 TRBV segments in patients, TRBV5-6, TRBV5-1 and TRBV20-1 among them.

Unique molecular identifiers were carried by the TCR beta cDNA libraries. Input of about 0.9 to 10 million T cells yielded 550,000 or so cDNA molecules. A single record per CDR3 protein comes from TCRdb applying MiXCR to the PCR reads. The table lists about 180,000 distinct CDR3 sequences, 25% to 35% of them singletons. The CDR3 is 17 amino acids. Deletions cut 0 bases from V and 0 bases from J, with 14 bases between. As for this clonotype: Its matching antigen is unknown.

Sequences were obtained from blood. The origin of this receptor is a girl aged 5 to 17 with multiple sclerosis. This chain links TRBV12-3 or TRBV12-4 with TRBJ1-1; D may be TRBD1 (6 bases). CDR3 region: CASSLADRSPMNTEAFF. The CDR3 DNA follows: TGTGCCAGCAGTTTAGCCGACAGGTCGCCGATGAACACTGAAGCTTTCTTT.